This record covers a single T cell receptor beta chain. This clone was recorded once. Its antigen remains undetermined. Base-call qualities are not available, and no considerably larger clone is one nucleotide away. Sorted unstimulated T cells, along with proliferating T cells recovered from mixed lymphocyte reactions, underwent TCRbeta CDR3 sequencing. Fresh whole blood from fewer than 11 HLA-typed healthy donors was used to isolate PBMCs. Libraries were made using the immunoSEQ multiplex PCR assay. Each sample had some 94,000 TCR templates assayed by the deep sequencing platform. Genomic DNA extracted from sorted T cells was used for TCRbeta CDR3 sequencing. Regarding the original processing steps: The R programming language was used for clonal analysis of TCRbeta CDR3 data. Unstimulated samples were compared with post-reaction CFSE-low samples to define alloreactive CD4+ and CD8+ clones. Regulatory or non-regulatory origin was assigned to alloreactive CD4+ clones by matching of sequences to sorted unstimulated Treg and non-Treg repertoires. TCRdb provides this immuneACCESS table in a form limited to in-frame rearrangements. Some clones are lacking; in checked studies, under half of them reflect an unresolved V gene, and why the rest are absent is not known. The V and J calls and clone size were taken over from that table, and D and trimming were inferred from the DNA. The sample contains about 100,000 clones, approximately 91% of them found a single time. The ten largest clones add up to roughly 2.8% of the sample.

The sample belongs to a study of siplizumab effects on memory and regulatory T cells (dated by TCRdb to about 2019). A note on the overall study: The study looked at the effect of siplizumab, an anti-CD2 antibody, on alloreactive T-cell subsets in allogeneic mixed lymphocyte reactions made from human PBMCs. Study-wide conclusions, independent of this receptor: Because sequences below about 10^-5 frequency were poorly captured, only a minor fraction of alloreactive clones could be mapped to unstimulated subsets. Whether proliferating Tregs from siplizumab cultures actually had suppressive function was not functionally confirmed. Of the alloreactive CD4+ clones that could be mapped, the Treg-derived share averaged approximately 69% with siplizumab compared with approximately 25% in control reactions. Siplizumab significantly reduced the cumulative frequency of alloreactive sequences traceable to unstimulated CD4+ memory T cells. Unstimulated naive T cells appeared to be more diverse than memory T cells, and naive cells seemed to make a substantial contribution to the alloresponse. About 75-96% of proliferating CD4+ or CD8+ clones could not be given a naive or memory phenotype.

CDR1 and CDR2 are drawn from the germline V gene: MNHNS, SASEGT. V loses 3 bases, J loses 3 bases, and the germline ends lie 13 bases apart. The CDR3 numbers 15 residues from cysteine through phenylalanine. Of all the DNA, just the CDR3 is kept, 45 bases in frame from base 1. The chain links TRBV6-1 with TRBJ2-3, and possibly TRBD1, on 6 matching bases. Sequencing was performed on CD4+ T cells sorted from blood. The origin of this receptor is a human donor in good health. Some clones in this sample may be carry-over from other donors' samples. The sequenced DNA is TGTGCCAGCAGTGACAGGGGAGCGGAGACAGATACGCAGTATTTT. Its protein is CASSDRGAETDTQYF.